This is a list of T cell receptor beta chains from one sample in a study of human T cells and chemical hapten exposure. TCRdb passed the RACE reads through MiXCR, listing each CDR3 protein once. The data contain roughly 50,000 distinct CDR3 sequences, about 10% of them singletons. The sequencing used whole blood, collected in connection with sensitization to the hapten diphenylcyclopropenone (DPC). The receptor set was obtained from a woman between 40 and 55 years old with alopecia areata. Some clones in this sample may be carry-over from other donors' samples. Both conserved end residues are part of each CDR3. D genes are given only for firm matches. Clone sizes are given selectively: once, few, many, or a class where the clone is expanded.

j_call clone_size d_call v_call cdr3_aa cdr3_nt
TRBJ1-2 many TRBD1 TRBV6-1 CASSAGQYYGYTF TGTGCCAGCAGTGCGGGACAGTACTATGGCTACACCTTC
TRBJ2-3 . . TRBV7-2 CASSPHRERLNGGQYF TGTGCCAGCAGCCCGCACCGGGAGAGGCTAAACGGTGGGCAGTATTTT
TRBJ1-2 many TRBD1 TRBV3-1 CASSQASRGHYGYTF TGTGCCAGCAGCCAAGCGTCCAGGGGGCATTATGGCTACACCTTC
TRBJ1-5 . TRBD1 TRBV20-1 CSARDRDDQPQHF TGCAGTGCTAGGGACAGGGATGATCAGCCCCAGCATTTT
TRBJ2-5 . . TRBV7-7 CASSVGGGPTNLETQYF TGTGCCAGCAGCGTTGGTGGGGGCCCAACCAATCTAGAGACCCAGTACTTC
TRBJ1-1 . . TRBV20-1 CSARGLQGTEAFF TGCAGTGCTAGAGGCTTACAGGGCACTGAAGCTTTCTTT
TRBJ2-3 many . TRBV5-1 CASSSTGDTQYF TGTGCCAGCAGCTCCACAGGGGATACGCAGTATTTT
TRBJ2-5 . TRBD1 TRBV7-2 CASSLRGQQTQYF TGTGCCAGCAGCTTAAGGGGGCAACAGACCCAGTACTTC
TRBJ2-7 . . TRBV11-3 CASSLDSGEEQYF TGTGCCAGCAGCTTAGATTCCGGGGAAGAGCAGTACTTC
TRBJ2-2 few TRBD2 TRBV4-1 CASSRTPGLAGGGGELFF TGCGCCAGCAGCCGGACACCGGGACTAGCGGGGGGCGGCGGGGAGCTGTTTTTT
TRBJ2-1 few TRBD2 TRBV5-1 CASSGLAVHEQFF TGCGCCAGCAGCGGACTAGCAGTGCATGAGCAGTTCTTC
TRBJ1-1 few . TRBV5-1 CASSSVDTTLEAFF TGCGCCAGCAGCTCGGTAGATACGACTCTAGAAGCTTTCTTT
TRBJ1-5 many TRBD1 TRBV18 CASSPSDRGLSNQPQHF TGTGCCAGCTCACCTTCCGACAGGGGGCTTAGCAATCAGCCCCAGCATTTT
TRBJ1-1 many . TRBV27 CASSLEYELLPEAFF TGTGCCAGCAGTTTAGAATACGAACTCTTACCTGAAGCTTTCTTT
TRBJ2-7 . TRBD2 TRBV12-3/TRBV12-4 CASSTSGGPRYEQYF TGTGCCAGCAGTACTAGCGGGGGGCCTCGCTACGAGCAGTACTTC
TRBJ1-1 . . TRBV25-1 CASIGSGGTEAFF TGTGCCAGCATTGGGTCGGGCGGCACTGAAGCTTTCTTT
TRBJ1-4 . . TRBV7-9 CASSPSGGTNEKLFF TGTGCCAGCAGCCCCTCCGGGGGCACTAATGAAAAACTGTTTTTT
TRBJ2-7 . . TRBV28 CASTGTYEQYF TGTGCCAGCACTGGGACCTACGAGCAGTACTTC
TRBJ2-1 few TRBD2 TRBV7-7 CASSPWTSGGLHNEQFF TGTGCCAGCAGCCCCTGGACTAGCGGGGGGTTACACAATGAGCAGTTCTTC
TRBJ2-5 many . TRBV28 CASSSGEEETQYF TGTGCCAGCAGTTCAGGGGAAGAGGAGACCCAGTACTTC
TRBJ1-1 few . TRBV19 CASNEGRDQAFF TGTGCCAGTAATGAAGGGCGCGACCAAGCTTTCTTT
TRBJ1-1 . TRBD1 TRBV3-1 CASSPTWTGGAAFF TGTGCCAGCAGCCCCACATGGACAGGGGGCGCGGCTTTCTTT
TRBJ2-4 few . TRBV11-2 CASSLEQPLLLAKNIQYF TGTGCCAGCAGCTTAGAACAGCCACTACTTCTAGCCAAAAACATTCAGTACTTC
TRBJ2-3 few . TRBV7-3 CASSTGSTDTQYF TGTGCCAGCAGCACCGGTAGCACAGATACGCAGTATTTT
TRBJ2-2 few . TRBV20-1 CSARRVTGELFF TGCAGTGCTAGAAGGGTAACCGGGGAGCTGTTTTTT
TRBJ1-6 few TRBD1 TRBV18 CASSPGTAYNSPLHF TGTGCCAGCTCACCCGGGACAGCCTATAATTCACCCCTCCACTTT
TRBJ1-5 many . TRBV6-2/TRBV6-3 CASTNPWWGNQPQHF TGTGCCAGCACCAACCCGTGGTGGGGCAATCAGCCCCAGCATTTT
TRBJ1-4 . . TRBV19 CASSSRGATNEKLFF TGTGCCAGTAGTTCCAGGGGAGCAACTAATGAAAAACTGTTTTTT
TRBJ2-2 . . TRBV12-3/TRBV12-4 CASSLLSDTGELFF TGTGCCAGCAGTTTACTTAGCGACACCGGGGAGCTGTTTTTT
TRBJ2-5 . . TRBV21-1 CASSNVGCWYQETQYF TGTGCCAGCAGCAACGTCGGGTGCTGGTACCAAGAGACCCAGTACTTC